The rows below give T cell receptor beta chains drawn from one sample of a study of shared clonotypes between healthy human individuals. TCRdb keeps only in-frame clones here, not all; method: immunoSEQ multiplex PCR. The sample has 2 million to 2.5 million clones; about 92% are singletons. Material for sequencing was naive CD4+ T cells from PBMCs. The receptor source for this set is a man aged 18-30 years in good health. Some clones in this sample may be carry-over from other donors' samples. Each CDR3 is given with its conserved first and last residue. The D gene is left open where the match is weak. The size of a clone is reported for some rows only, either as once, few or many, or as a class for expanded clones.

D gene: .; J gene: TRBJ1-1; V gene: TRBV10-3; clone size: .; CDR3 DNA: TGTGCCATCACCTCTTCGGGGGGAAGGGGGTACACTGAAGCTTTCTTT; CDR3 protein: CAITSSGGRGYTEAFF
D gene: .; J gene: TRBJ1-5; V gene: TRBV15; clone size: few; CDR3 DNA: TGTGCCACCAGCAGTTCCATCGGGGGGTTAAGCAATCAGCCCCAGCATTTT; CDR3 protein: CATSSSIGGLSNQPQHF
D gene: TRBD2; J gene: TRBJ2-5; V gene: TRBV5-1; clone size: .; CDR3 DNA: TGCGCCAGCAGCCCGGGAGGGGGTAGTTTTCAGGAGACCCAGTACTTC; CDR3 protein: CASSPGGGSFQETQYF
D gene: .; J gene: TRBJ2-2; V gene: TRBV9; clone size: once; CDR3 DNA: TGTGCCAGCAGCGTAGGCGGTCGGGGGGCGAGCAGGGAGCTGTTTTTT; CDR3 protein: CASSVGGRGASRELFF
D gene: TRBD2; J gene: TRBJ2-7; V gene: TRBV10-3; clone size: .; CDR3 DNA: TGTGCCATCAGTGAGGGGACTAGCGGGAGTTACGAGCAGTACTTC; CDR3 protein: CAISEGTSGSYEQYF
D gene: TRBD1; J gene: TRBJ1-4; V gene: TRBV7-7; clone size: .; CDR3 DNA: TGTGCCAGCAGCTTGGAGACAGGGAAAGGCGAAAAACTGTTTTTT; CDR3 protein: CASSLETGKGEKLFF
D gene: .; J gene: TRBJ1-1; V gene: TRBV11-2; clone size: .; CDR3 DNA: TGTGCCAGCAGCCCAGCAGGTCGTAGGGCTGAAGCTTTCTTT; CDR3 protein: CASSPAGRRAEAFF
D gene: .; J gene: TRBJ1-1; V gene: TRBV28; clone size: .; CDR3 DNA: TGTGCCAGCAGTTCCCCAGATATCGGGGCAGCTTTCTTT; CDR3 protein: CASSSPDIGAAFF
D gene: .; J gene: TRBJ2-5; V gene: TRBV10-1; clone size: .; CDR3 DNA: TGCGCCAGCAGCCCAGTCCCGCAGGGGACCTATCAAGAGACCCAGTACTTC; CDR3 protein: CASSPVPQGTYQETQYF
D gene: .; J gene: TRBJ2-1; V gene: TRBV2; clone size: .; CDR3 DNA: TGTGCCAGCAGTGATAGGACTAGGACAGCAAGTGAGCAGTTCTTC; CDR3 protein: CASSDRTRTASEQFF
D gene: .; J gene: TRBJ1-1; V gene: TRBV5-6; clone size: .; CDR3 DNA: TGTGCCAGCAGCTTTCTACAAACGAGGGCTTTCTTT; CDR3 protein: CASSFLQTRAFF
D gene: .; J gene: TRBJ2-2; V gene: TRBV5-1; clone size: .; CDR3 DNA: TGCGCCAGCAGCTCCGACAGTAGCACCGGGGAGCTGTTTTTT; CDR3 protein: CASSSDSSTGELFF
D gene: .; J gene: TRBJ2-3; V gene: TRBV29-1; clone size: .; CDR3 DNA: TGCAGCGTTGATGAGTCGGATACGCAGTATTTT; CDR3 protein: CSVDESDTQYF
D gene: .; J gene: TRBJ2-6; V gene: TRBV9; clone size: once; CDR3 DNA: TGTGCCAGCAGCGCCGGAAGAGGGGCCAACGTCCTGACTTTC; CDR3 protein: CASSAGRGANVLTF
D gene: .; J gene: TRBJ1-6; V gene: TRBV15; clone size: .; CDR3 DNA: TGTGCCACCAGCAGAGTGGGACAAATGAGTTCACCCCTCCACTTT; CDR3 protein: CATSRVGQMSSPLHF
D gene: TRBD2; J gene: TRBJ2-1; V gene: TRBV11-3; clone size: .; CDR3 DNA: TGTGCCAGCAGCTTAGGAGTTATAGCGGGAGGACATTACAATGAGCAGTTCTTC; CDR3 protein: CASSLGVIAGGHYNEQFF
D gene: .; J gene: TRBJ2-7; V gene: TRBV6-1; clone size: .; CDR3 DNA: TGTGCCAGCAGTGAAGCGATTAAAGGGGTTTCGACAGGCCGAGCCTACGAGCAGTACTTC; CDR3 protein: CASSEAIKGVSTGRAYEQYF
D gene: TRBD2; J gene: TRBJ2-7; V gene: TRBV7-2; clone size: .; CDR3 DNA: TGTGCCAGCAGCGTCGGACTAGTTGGCTCCTACGAGCAGTACTTC; CDR3 protein: CASSVGLVGSYEQYF
D gene: TRBD1; J gene: TRBJ1-2; V gene: TRBV6-5; clone size: .; CDR3 DNA: TGTGCCAGCAGCCGGACAGGGGGCTCGAATGGCTACACCTTC; CDR3 protein: CASSRTGGSNGYTF
D gene: .; J gene: TRBJ2-7; V gene: TRBV15; clone size: .; CDR3 DNA: TGTGCCACCAGCAGCGGGAGACAGGTCTCCTACGAGCAGTACTTC; CDR3 protein: CATSSGRQVSYEQYF
D gene: .; J gene: TRBJ2-4; V gene: TRBV4-2; clone size: .; CDR3 DNA: TGTGCCAGCAGCCAAGATTACGTAGGTATAAACATTCAGTACTTC; CDR3 protein: CASSQDYVGINIQYF
D gene: TRBD2; J gene: TRBJ2-1; V gene: TRBV9; clone size: .; CDR3 DNA: TGTGCCAGCAGCCCCCGACTTAGCGGGGGAATGTCCTACAATGAGCAGTTCTTC; CDR3 protein: CASSPRLSGGMSYNEQFF
D gene: .; J gene: TRBJ1-1; V gene: TRBV28; clone size: .; CDR3 DNA: TGTGCCAGCAGCCCAGGATTCCTCGGGAACACTGAAGCTTTCTTT; CDR3 protein: CASSPGFLGNTEAFF
D gene: TRBD2; J gene: TRBJ2-7; V gene: TRBV7-9; clone size: .; CDR3 DNA: TGTGCCAGCAGCCTGATAGCGGGAGAGGAGCAGTACTTC; CDR3 protein: CASSLIAGEEQYF
D gene: .; J gene: TRBJ2-4; V gene: TRBV15; clone size: .; CDR3 DNA: TGTGCCACCAGCAGAGTTCGACCGGTGGGGATTCAAATACAAAACATTCAGTACTTC; CDR3 protein: CATSRVRPVGIQIQNIQYF
D gene: TRBD1; J gene: TRBJ2-7; V gene: TRBV5-1; clone size: .; CDR3 DNA: TGCGCCAGCAGCGCTCTGACAGGGTCGCCGGGCGAGCAGTACTTC; CDR3 protein: CASSALTGSPGEQYF
D gene: .; J gene: TRBJ1-1; V gene: TRBV28; clone size: .; CDR3 DNA: TGTGCCAGCCTTTTGCAGGGACGCACTGAAGCTTTCTTT; CDR3 protein: CASLLQGRTEAFF
D gene: .; J gene: TRBJ1-5; V gene: TRBV27; clone size: few; CDR3 DNA: TGTGCCAGCAGACCTACGGGGAGTCAGCCCCAGCATTTT; CDR3 protein: CASRPTGSQPQHF
D gene: .; J gene: TRBJ2-7; V gene: TRBV7-2; clone size: once; CDR3 DNA: TGTGCCAGCACCATGAGGGACTACGAGCAGTACTTC; CDR3 protein: CASTMRDYEQYF
D gene: TRBD2; J gene: TRBJ2-5; V gene: TRBV9; clone size: .; CDR3 DNA: TGTGCCAGCAGCGTAGGCTTAGCTAGCGGGAACCAAGAGACCCAGTACTTC; CDR3 protein: CASSVGLASGNQETQYF
D gene: .; J gene: TRBJ2-1; V gene: TRBV29-1; clone size: .; CDR3 DNA: TGCAGCGTTGGCGATACTTGGCAGTTCTTC; CDR3 protein: CSVGDTWQFF
D gene: TRBD1; J gene: TRBJ2-1; V gene: TRBV9; clone size: .; CDR3 DNA: TGTGCCAGCAGTGTAACAGGGGAACCCTACAATGAGCAGTTCTTC; CDR3 protein: CASSVTGEPYNEQFF
D gene: .; J gene: TRBJ2-2; V gene: TRBV25-1; clone size: .; CDR3 DNA: TGTGCCAGCAGTGAATCTCAAGGGGTGGTCACCGGGGAGCTGTTTTTT; CDR3 protein: CASSESQGVVTGELFF
D gene: TRBD2; J gene: TRBJ2-3; V gene: TRBV6-5; clone size: .; CDR3 DNA: TGTGCCAGCAGTTACTTGGGACTAAACACAGATACGCAGTATTTT; CDR3 protein: CASSYLGLNTDTQYF
D gene: .; J gene: TRBJ2-5; V gene: TRBV7-3; clone size: .; CDR3 DNA: TGTGCCAGCAGCCCGGTGGGAGGAGGGGATGGGACCCAGTACTTC; CDR3 protein: CASSPVGGGDGTQYF
D gene: TRBD1; J gene: TRBJ1-4; V gene: TRBV18; clone size: .; CDR3 DNA: TGTGCCAGCTCCCCATCAACAGGGGCAGGTGAAAAACTGTTTTTT; CDR3 protein: CASSPSTGAGEKLFF
D gene: .; J gene: TRBJ2-3; V gene: TRBV25-1; clone size: .; CDR3 DNA: TGTGCCAGCAGTCACGGAGGCACAGATACGCAGTATTTT; CDR3 protein: CASSHGGTDTQYF
D gene: .; J gene: TRBJ1-5; V gene: TRBV6-1; clone size: .; CDR3 DNA: TGTGCCAGCAGAACGCTCCGGCAGGGCAATCAGCCCCAGCATTTT; CDR3 protein: CASRTLRQGNQPQHF
D gene: .; J gene: TRBJ2-7; V gene: TRBV5-6; clone size: .; CDR3 DNA: TGTGCCAGCAGCCCGTGCGAGCAGTACTTC; CDR3 protein: CASSPCEQYF
D gene: TRBD2; J gene: TRBJ2-1; V gene: TRBV5-5; clone size: .; CDR3 DNA: TGTGCCAGCAGCCTAACCGGGACTAGCGGATACAATGAGCAGTTCTTC; CDR3 protein: CASSLTGTSGYNEQFF
D gene: TRBD1; J gene: TRBJ2-7; V gene: TRBV7-2; clone size: .; CDR3 DNA: TGTGCCAGCAGCTTCGGGACAGGGTACAACGAGCAGTACTTC; CDR3 protein: CASSFGTGYNEQYF
D gene: TRBD1; J gene: TRBJ1-2; V gene: TRBV18; clone size: few; CDR3 DNA: TGTGCCACCACAGGGGGCTTAGACTATGGCTACACCTTC; CDR3 protein: CATTGGLDYGYTF
D gene: .; J gene: TRBJ2-1; V gene: TRBV7-3; clone size: .; CDR3 DNA: TGTGCCAGCAGCCCATCAAGACGGCCGGCGAATGAGCAGTTCTTC; CDR3 protein: CASSPSRRPANEQFF
D gene: TRBD2; J gene: TRBJ2-7; V gene: TRBV5-1; clone size: .; CDR3 DNA: TGCGCCAGCAGCTTGCCGGGAGGGGGGAACGAGCAGTACTTC; CDR3 protein: CASSLPGGGNEQYF
D gene: .; J gene: TRBJ1-1; V gene: TRBV2; clone size: few; CDR3 DNA: TGTGCCAGCAGTGAACAGGGTCTTGAAGCTTTCTTT; CDR3 protein: CASSEQGLEAFF
D gene: .; J gene: TRBJ2-2; V gene: TRBV5-4; clone size: .; CDR3 DNA: TGTGCCAGCAGCTTGGGCGGAGCGGTCAACACCGGGGAGCTGTTTTTT; CDR3 protein: CASSLGGAVNTGELFF
D gene: .; J gene: TRBJ2-7; V gene: TRBV14; clone size: .; CDR3 DNA: TGTGCCAGCAGCCAAGTAAGCGGCTCCTACGAGCAGTACTTC; CDR3 protein: CASSQVSGSYEQYF
D gene: .; J gene: TRBJ1-4; V gene: TRBV27; clone size: .; CDR3 DNA: TGTGCCAGCAGTTTATCCCACCGTGAAAAACTGTTTTTT; CDR3 protein: CASSLSHREKLFF
D gene: .; J gene: TRBJ2-7; V gene: TRBV5-1; clone size: .; CDR3 DNA: TGCGCCAGCAAATCCCTCAGGGGATACGAGCAGTACTTC; CDR3 protein: CASKSLRGYEQYF
D gene: TRBD1; J gene: TRBJ2-6; V gene: TRBV14; clone size: .; CDR3 DNA: TGTGCCAGCAGCCATTTCTCCGGACAGGGGATTGGGGCCAACGTCCTGACTTTC; CDR3 protein: CASSHFSGQGIGANVLTF
D gene: .; J gene: TRBJ2-1; V gene: TRBV7-6; clone size: .; CDR3 DNA: TGTGCCAGCAGCTTAGCTGGAAGGGGGCTAGCGAATAAAAGCTCCTACAATGAGCAGTTCTTC; CDR3 protein: CASSLAGRGLANKSSYNEQFF
D gene: .; J gene: TRBJ1-4; V gene: TRBV29-1; clone size: .; CDR3 DNA: TGCAGCGTTGAGAGATCACACGGTGAAAAACTGTTTTTT; CDR3 protein: CSVERSHGEKLFF
D gene: TRBD2; J gene: TRBJ2-5; V gene: TRBV18; clone size: .; CDR3 DNA: TGTGCCAGCTCACCACCAGGGACTAAAGAGACCCAGTACTTC; CDR3 protein: CASSPPGTKETQYF